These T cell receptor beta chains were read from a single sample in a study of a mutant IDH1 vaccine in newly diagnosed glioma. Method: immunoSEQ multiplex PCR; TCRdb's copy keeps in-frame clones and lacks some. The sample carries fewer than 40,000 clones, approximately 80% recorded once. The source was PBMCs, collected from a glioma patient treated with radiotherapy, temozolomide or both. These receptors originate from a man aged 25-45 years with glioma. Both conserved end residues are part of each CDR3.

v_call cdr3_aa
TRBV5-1 CASSEAALLGANVLTF
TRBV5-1 CASRQDWSTDTQYF
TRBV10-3 CAMLGGGTSYEQYF
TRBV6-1 CASSDGGSPRNYGYTF
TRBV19 CASSMMGQYSYEQYF
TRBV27 CASSLLAGITDTQYF
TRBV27 CASSLASRLNTEAFF
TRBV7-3 CASSLTGKTLQDF
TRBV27 CASSSVLPGSKNIQYF
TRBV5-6 CASSWVLGTGAETQYF
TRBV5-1 CASSLGQSAFLFF
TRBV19 CASSIGGQPQHF
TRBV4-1 CASSQEGDKSTHRLKYNEQFF
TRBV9 CASSSGRLGLGGNTIYF
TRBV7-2 CASSYLRNTEAFF
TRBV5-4 CASSTGDSYEQYF
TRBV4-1 CASSQRSGATYEQYF
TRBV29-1 CSVESFGANVLTF